These 27 T cell receptor beta chains were all obtained from the same sample, sequenced in a study of Ad26.COV2.S vaccination and SARS-CoV-2 variants. Sequencing used immunoSEQ multiplex PCR; TCRdb keeps in-frame clones, though not all of them. The sample comprises roughly 680,000 clones, about 90% of which are singletons, and approximately 1.5% rests with the top ten. Treatment meaning: 19 received Ad26.COV2.S at low or high dose, single or two shots; roughly five received placebo; per-sample allocation not given. Specimens were obtained on day 63 following the first vaccine or placebo injection. The input for sequencing was peripheral blood, taken in a trial of Ad26.COV2.S vaccine versus placebo. These receptor sequences come from a person between 18 and 59 years old who received the Ad26.COV2.S COVID-19 vaccine or a placebo.

V usage is TRBV3-1 (or the pseudogene TRBV3-2) and J usage is TRBJ1-2, with a possible D match to TRBD1 (5 bases). The CDR3 is made up of 14 amino acids. V lost 3 bases and J lost 6, with 14 bases in between. From germline, CDR1 is LGHDT and CDR2 YNNKEL (reference sequence). The DNA of the CDR3 is TGTGCCAGCAGCCATCGCCCCGGGGGGGATGGCTACACCTTC. Translated, it gives CASSHRPGGDGYTF.

The chain uses TRBV7-8 and TRBJ2-3; 12 nucleotides agree with TRBD2. Trimming at V came to 7 bases and at J to 1 base, leaving 15 bases not matched to a gene. CDR3 length equals 19 residues. In germline, CDR1 is SGHVS, CDR2 FQNEAQ. The CDR3 is CASTPRLAGGMFGTDTQYF. DNA for the CDR3: TGTGCCAGCACCCCTCGGCTAGCGGGGGGGATGTTCGGCACAGATACGCAGTATTTT.

The chain is built from TRBV6-5 and TRBJ1-1, with 7 bases matching TRBD1. There are 14 residues in the CDR3. CDR1 and CDR2 (germline): MNHEY, SVGAGI. With 4 bases clipped from V and 6 bases from J, the junction kept 8 bases outside the gene matches. CDR3: CASSFTGVRAEAFF. CDR3 bases: TGTGCCAGCAGTTTTACAGGGGTTCGGGCTGAAGCTTTCTTT.

This chain connects TRBV6-5 to TRBJ2-7, with 9 bases identical to TRBD1. This CDR3 has 15 amino acids. Germline-derived CDR1 and CDR2 are MNHEY and SVGAGI. The trim removed 3 bases at V and 0 bases at J, leaving 3 bases unmatched. The DNA of the CDR3 is TGTGCCAGCAGTTATGGACAGGGGAGCTCCTACGAGCAGTACTTC. This gives the protein CASSYGQGSSYEQYF.

The chain employs TRBV7-8 and TRBJ1-4, with 12 bases lining up with TRBD1. The length of the CDR3 is 19 residues. Germline V gene sequence: CDR1 SGHVS, CDR2 FQNEAQ. V was pared by 5 bases and J by 4 bases, with 14 bases of the junction left unmatched. CDR3 in DNA: TGTGCCAGCAGCGGCCCTCCGGGACAGGGGGCAAGGGGTAATGAAAAACTGTTTTTT. Translation: CASSGPPGQGARGNEKLFF.

The chain links TRBV7-9 to TRBJ2-1; the match to TRBD2 covers 14 bases. V gave up 1 base and J gave up 12 bases; unmatched junction bases: 8. The germline CDR1 and CDR2 sequences are SEHNR and FQNEAQ (reference sequence). The CDR3 is 16 residues long. CDR3 sequence: CASSLDGTSGSGRQFF. The CDR3 DNA follows: TGTGCCAGCAGCTTAGACGGGACTAGCGGGAGTGGAAGGCAGTTCTTC.

The genes are TRBV7-2 and TRBJ1-2; perhaps TRBD1 as D (6 bases). The germline V gene encodes CDR1 SGHTA and CDR2 FQGNSA. The CDR3 runs to 13 residues. Deletions cut 6 bases from V and 8 bases from J, with 16 bases between. CDR3 amino acids: CASSLDRTGGYTF. For the CDR3, the DNA is TGTGCCAGCAGTCTAGACAGGACGGGGGGCTACACCTTC.

In regard to this clone: Other DNA variants within this sample encode the same CDR3. The J gene is TRBJ1-2, the V gene TRBV18; D remains unclear. The CDR3 covers 13 residues. V was shortened by 2 bases and J by 4 bases, with 8 bases between the two germline ends. Germline V gene data show CDR1 as KGHSH and CDR2 as LQKENI. This CDR3 is CASSPGGSYGYTF. The DNA of the CDR3 is TGTGCCAGCTCACCAGGTGGCAGCTATGGCTACACCTTC.

The genes are TRBV3-1 (or the pseudogene TRBV3-2) and TRBJ2-6, with TRBD1 matching 8 bases. The trim removed 4 bases at V and 0 bases at J, leaving 8 bases unmatched. This CDR3 region has 18 residues. The germline V gene has CDR1 LGHDT and CDR2 YNNKEL (reference sequence). The CDR3 sequence: CASSPLGQGFSGANVLTF. The CDR3 nucleotides are TGTGCCAGCAGCCCCCTCGGACAGGGATTCTCTGGGGCCAACGTCCTGACTTTC.

DNA for the CDR3: TGCAGCGTTGTCAGGGATGGCTACACCTTC. As protein: CSVVRDGYTF. The V gene is TRBV29-1, the J gene TRBJ1-2; possibly TRBD1 for D (5 bases). V lost 4 bases, J lost 6 bases, and 6 bases lay in between. This CDR3 has 10 residues. Germline V gene sequence: CDR1 SQVTM, CDR2 ANQGSEA.

The chain carries TRBV18 and TRBJ2-4; 7 nucleotides align to TRBD2. There are 14 residues in the CDR3. The J segment lost 7 bases and the V segment lost 2 bases, leaving 5 bases of the junction unmatched. Germline-derived CDR1 and CDR2 are KGHSH and LQKENI. The CDR3 DNA follows: TGTGCCAGCTCACCAGGGGAGGGATTGAACATTCAGTACTTC. Its protein product is CASSPGEGLNIQYF.

The V call is TRBV7-2, the J call TRBJ2-7; perhaps TRBD1 as D (5 bases). The CDR3 totals 16 residues. V was shortened by 4 bases and J by 0 bases, with 16 bases between the two germline ends. CDR1 is SGHTA, CDR2 FQGNSA, per germline. The CDR3 is CASSYDTDKGSYEQYF. DNA of the CDR3: TGTGCCAGCAGCTACGACACGGACAAGGGCTCCTACGAGCAGTACTTC.

V is TRBV6-6 and J is TRBJ1-3, with D unclear. This CDR3 contains 13 residues. Germline V gives CDR1 MNHNY, CDR2 SVGAGI (reference sequence). Trimming left V 4 bases short and J 0 bases short, with 4 bases between. This chain's CDR3 is CASSFSSGNTIYF. CDR3 in DNA: TGTGCCAGCAGTTTCAGCTCTGGAAACACCATATATTTT.

A note on this clone: Distinct nucleotide sequences in the sample also encode this CDR3. The chain uses TRBV10-3 and TRBJ1-2, with D unresolved. The CDR3 has 13 residues. The germline V and J ends were trimmed by 3 bases and 4 bases, with 9 bases remaining between them. Germline-derived CDR1 and CDR2 are ENHRY and SYGVKD. CDR3: CAISEWGGYGYTF. Written as DNA, the CDR3 is TGTGCCATCAGTGAATGGGGAGGCTATGGCTACACCTTC.

The V call is TRBV2, the J call TRBJ2-1; D may be TRBD2 (5 bases). Germline V gives CDR1 SNHLY, CDR2 FYNNEI. The CDR3 loop spans 14 amino acids. V lost 9 bases and J lost 0, with 12 bases in between. CDR3 residues: CASTGESSYNEQFF. For the CDR3, the DNA is TGTGCCAGTACTGGGGAGAGCTCCTACAATGAGCAGTTCTTC.

The rearrangement links TRBV6-5 to TRBJ2-5; D is perhaps TRBD2 (6 bases). Trimming removed 7 bases from V and 2 bases from J, with 17 bases in between. The CDR3 sequence is 15 residues long. From germline, CDR1 is MNHEY and CDR2 SVGAGI. CDR3 sequence (DNA): TGTGCCAGCACCCTACAAGGACTACAACAAGAGACCCAGTACTTC. Residues: CASTLQGLQQETQYF.

The chain recombines TRBV11-2 with TRBJ2-1; 8 bases fit TRBD2. CDR3 length equals 16 residues. Germline CDR1 reads SGHAT; CDR2 reads FQNNGV. V was pared by 2 bases and J by 4 bases, with 7 bases of the junction left unmatched. The CDR3 DNA follows: TGTGCCAGCAGCTTAACGGGCGGGGGGCTATACAATGAGCAGTTCTTC. Its translation: CASSLTGGGLYNEQFF.

The J gene is TRBJ2-5, the V gene TRBV6-1, with D perhaps TRBD1 (6 bases). The CDR3 length is 15 residues. From germline, CDR1 is MNHNS and CDR2 SASEGT. The V gene lost 3 bases and the J gene lost 1 base, with 12 bases spanning the gap. The CDR3 coding sequence is TGTGCCAGCAGTGAGCAACAGGGTTCCCAAGAGACCCAGTACTTC. It codes for CASSEQQGSQETQYF.

This clone occurred a few times. The V call is TRBV30, the J call TRBJ1-5; no definite D call. From germline, CDR1 is GTSNPN and CDR2 SVGIG (reference sequence). Trimming shortened V by 2 bases and J by 3 bases, and 8 bases separated the two germline ends. The CDR3 is 13 amino acids. In DNA form, the CDR3 reads TGTGCCTGGAGTCCGTCAGACAATCAGCCCCAGCATTTT. Amino acid sequence: CAWSPSDNQPQHF.

This chain links TRBV6-6 with TRBJ1-6; D call uncertain. The CDR3 has 16 residues. Germline V gene data show CDR1 as MNHNY and CDR2 as SVGAGI (reference sequence). V was cut by 0 bases and J by 0 bases, with 6 bases left in between. In DNA, the CDR3 is TGTGCCAGCAGTTACTCCAGTCCCTCCTATAATTCACCCCTCCACTTT. Translating it yields CASSYSSPSYNSPLHF.

The V call is TRBV30, the J call TRBJ1-5; D may be TRBD1 (6 bases). Germline CDR1 GTSNPN, CDR2 SVGIG (reference sequence). The CDR3 spans 16 residues. V was trimmed by 0 bases and J by 5 bases, leaving 17 bases between them. Here the CDR3 reads CAWSVPHTGLDQPQHF. The DNA for the CDR3 is TGTGCCTGGAGTGTACCCCACACAGGGCTGGATCAGCCCCAGCATTTT.

The V and J genes are TRBV7-9 and TRBJ2-3; D remains unclear. Germline CDR1 and CDR2: SEHNR and FQNEAQ (reference sequence). This CDR3 region has 15 residues. V gave up 1 base and J gave up 0 bases, with 8 bases separating them. Here the CDR3 DNA reads TGTGCCAGCAGCTTAGTTGCCCTTAGCACAGATACGCAGTATTTT. As protein: CASSLVALSTDTQYF.

The chain combines TRBV2 with TRBJ1-5; TRBD1 might be the D (5 bases). The CDR3 has 14 residues. The germline gives CDR1 SNHLY, CDR2 FYNNEI. Trimming pared 2 bases from V and 3 bases from J, leaving 8 bases between. The CDR3 DNA reads TGTGCCAGCAGTGAACAGGGATTCAATCAGCCCCAGCATTTT. Protein: CASSEQGFNQPQHF. Drawing the rest from reference TRBV2 and TRBJ1-5, the complete variable domain is EPEVTQTPSHQVTQMGQEVILRCVPISNHLYFYWYRQILGQKVEFLVSFYNNEISEKSEIFDDQFSVERPDGSNFTLKIRSTKLEDSAMYFCASSEQGFNQPQHFGDGTRLSIL.

The chain uses TRBV27 and TRBJ1-1, with D unresolved. The germline V gene encodes CDR1 MNHEY and CDR2 SMNVEV (reference sequence). V was clipped by 2 bases and J by 3 bases, with 13 bases between them. There are 15 residues in the CDR3. CDR3 loop: CASSLGLGGYTEAFF. The CDR3 DNA sequence: TGTGCCAGCAGTTTAGGTCTCGGAGGGTACACTGAAGCTTTCTTT.

The V gene is TRBV18, the J gene TRBJ2-1; TRBD1 matches at 7 bases. J gave up 8 bases and V 5 bases, and 9 bases lay outside the gene matches. The CDR3 is 14 amino acids. Germline assignment: CDR1 KGHSH and CDR2 LQKENI. The DNA of the CDR3 is TGTGCCAGCTCATCGTACGAGACAGGGCATGAGCAGTTCTTC. Its translation: CASSSYETGHEQFF.

V is TRBV7-9 and J is TRBJ1-1, with no clear D. V lost 2 bases and J 0 bases, leaving 7 bases between the germline ends. In germline, CDR1 is SEHNR, CDR2 FQNEAQ (reference sequence). There are 14 residues in the CDR3. CDR3 DNA: TGTGCCAGCAGCTTAATGGGAATGAACACTGAAGCTTTCTTT. This encodes CASSLMGMNTEAFF.

The chain recombines TRBV5-4 with TRBJ1-1, with D tentatively TRBD1 (6 bases). Trimming removed 4 bases from V and 5 bases from J, with 12 bases in between. Germline V gives CDR1 SGHNT, CDR2 YYREEE (reference sequence). The CDR3 loop spans 13 amino acids. CDR3 coding DNA: TGTGCCAGCAGCAAGGACAGAAATACTGAAGCTTTCTTT. Residues: CASSKDRNTEAFF.